One and the same sample provided the 22 T cell receptor beta chains below, sequenced in a study of human T cells and chemical hapten exposure. Time point reported: patch test 1, 2 weeks after DPC sensitization. The sample's treatment: therapeutic diphenylcyclopropenone sensitization with weekly scalp DPC. TCRdb passed the RACE reads through MiXCR, listing each CDR3 protein once. The table has 79,000 or so distinct CDR3 sequences, about 32% seen once. The specimen was whole blood, collected in connection with sensitization to the hapten diphenylcyclopropenone (DPC). These receptors were collected from a man aged 40-49 years with alopecia areata. Some clones in this sample may be carry-over from other donors' samples.

The rearrangement joins TRBV20-1 to TRBJ2-7; tentative D call: TRBD1 (6 bases). Trimming left V 2 bases short and J 4 bases short, with 9 bases between. There are 12 residues in the CDR3. The germline V gene encodes CDR1 DFQATT and CDR2 SNEGSKA (reference sequence). CDR3 loop: CSARQGQYEQYF. CDR3 DNA sequence: TGCAGTGCTAGACAGGGGCAATACGAGCAGTACTTC.

This chain links TRBV4-3 with TRBJ2-1; D is uncertain. CDR3 length: 18 amino acids. Deletions cut 1 base from V and 0 bases from J, with 16 bases between. Germline loops: CDR1 LGHNA, CDR2 YSLEER. CDR3 protein: CASSQVSRRYSSYNEQFF. The CDR3 DNA sequence: TGCGCCAGCAGCCAAGTTTCCCGAAGGTACAGCTCCTACAATGAGCAGTTCTTC.

This clonotype was found a few times. The chain uses TRBV24-1 and TRBJ2-1; unclear D gene. Germline-derived CDR1 and CDR2 are KGHDR and SFDVKD. The V and J ends lost 7 bases and 3 bases respectively, with 12 bases between them. The CDR3 is 14 amino acids. Here the CDR3 reads CATRGGFLYNEQFF. In DNA, the CDR3 is TGTGCCACCAGGGGCGGTTTTCTCTACAATGAGCAGTTCTTC.

The chain is built from TRBV7-6 and TRBJ1-2; no clear D gene. Trimming pared 5 bases from V and 0 bases from J, leaving 19 bases between. Germline CDR1 and CDR2: SGHVS and FNYEAQ. The CDR3 runs to 17 residues. The CDR3: CASSPFRSEDPNYGYTF. Here the CDR3 DNA reads TGTGCCAGCAGCCCTTTCCGGTCTGAAGATCCTAACTATGGCTACACCTTC.

On this clonotype itself: One end of the junction fails to match germline, which may point to a read error. The V call is TRBV5-1, the J call TRBJ1-1; D perhaps matches TRBD1 (6 bases). In germline, CDR1 is SGHRS, CDR2 YFSETQ. This CDR3 has 15 amino acids. The CDR3 DNA reads as TGCGCCAGCAGCTCCCGGGGGGCGGGGAGCACTGAAACTTTCTTT. It codes for CASSSRGAGSTETFF.

This chain joins TRBV5-1 and TRBJ2-3, with 8 bases aligning to TRBD2. The germline CDR1 and CDR2 sequences are SGHRS and YFSETQ. With V trimmed by 2 bases and J by 0 bases, 5 bases remained unmatched. This CDR3 contains 16 residues. CDR3 sequence (DNA): TGCGCCAGCAGCTTAACGGCTAGCGGGAGCACAGATACGCAGTATTTT. Protein product: CASSLTASGSTDTQYF.

This chain links TRBV5-1 with TRBJ2-7; D is undetermined. Trimming pared 2 bases from V and 4 bases from J, leaving 7 bases between. The CDR3 loop spans 12 amino acids. Per the germline V gene, CDR1 is SGHRS and CDR2 is YFSETQ. CDR3: CASSLNRYEQYF. The DNA for the CDR3 is TGCGCCAGCAGCTTAAACCGTTACGAGCAGTACTTC.

The chain joins TRBV2 to TRBJ1-5, with no clear D. Germline-derived CDR1 and CDR2 are SNHLY and FYNNEI. The V end lost 10 bases, the J end lost 5 bases, and 12 bases lay between the germline ends. The CDR3 loop spans 12 amino acids. In DNA form, the CDR3 reads TGTGCCATCCGAGAGCCGGATCAGCCCCAGCATTTT. Translated: CAIREPDQPQHF.

The V and J genes are TRBV20-1 and TRBJ2-5; D remains ambiguous. The CDR3 spans 12 residues. Deletions cut 4 bases from V and 5 bases from J, with 11 bases between. Germline assignment: CDR1 DFQATT and CDR2 SNEGSKA (reference sequence). The CDR3 DNA follows: TGCAGTGCTACAGTCTCCGGGGAGACCCAGTACTTC. It codes for CSATVSGETQYF.

This chain links TRBV2 with TRBJ2-1; TRBD1 aligns across 8 bases. Germline CDR1 and CDR2: SNHLY and FYNNEI. V lost 4 bases and J lost 4; bases outside the gene matches: 0. There are 13 residues in the CDR3. DNA of the CDR3: TGTGCCAGCAGTGGACAGGGGTACAATGAGCAGTTCTTC. Its protein is CASSGQGYNEQFF. The whole variable domain, filled in from reference TRBV2 and TRBJ2-1, reads EPEVTQTPSHQVTQMGQEVILRCVPISNHLYFYWYRQILGQKVEFLVSFYNNEISEKSEIFDDQFSVERPDGSNFTLKIRSTKLEDSAMYFCASSGQGYNEQFFGPGTRLTVL.

This clonotype was picked up one time. This sequence joins TRBV4-1 and TRBJ2-2; 13 bases are shared with TRBD2. CDR1 and CDR2 from the germline V gene are MGHRA and YSYEKL. J gave up 1 base and V 3 bases, and 2 bases lay outside the gene matches. This CDR3 has 17 residues. The chain's CDR3 is CASSQTSGRLNTGELFF. The CDR3 DNA reads as TGCGCCAGCAGCCAGACTAGCGGGAGGTTGAACACCGGGGAGCTGTTTTTT.

This clonotype was seen a few times. The chain employs TRBV5-1 and TRBJ2-3, with TRBD2 identical over 10 bases. Germline lookup yields CDR1 SGHRS and CDR2 YFSETQ. J was trimmed by 3 bases and V by 5 bases; bases with no gene match: 9. The CDR3 runs to 16 residues. CDR3 sequence: CASRYSTSGKTDTQYF. CDR3 sequence (DNA): TGCGCCAGCAGATACAGTACTAGCGGGAAGACAGATACGCAGTATTTT.

This clonotype was recorded a few times. The chain uses TRBV13 and TRBJ1-1; a possible D gene is TRBD1 (6 bases). Germline loops: CDR1 PRHDT, CDR2 FYEKMQ (reference sequence). The ends were cut back, 5 bases at V and 1 base at J, with 14 bases in the middle. This CDR3 region has 15 residues. CDR3 DNA sequence: TGTGCCAGCAGCCTCAAGCAGACAGGGAACACTGAAGCTTTCTTT. Translation gives CASSLKQTGNTEAFF.

This clonotype was seen more than once but under ten times. The CDR3 DNA reads as TGCAGTGCTACCGGGGATGGGGGCTACGAGCAGTACTTC. This encodes CSATGDGGYEQYF. V gene TRBV20-1 combines with J gene TRBJ2-7, with D perhaps given as TRBD1 or TRBD2 (5 bases each). This CDR3 spans 13 amino acids. V was cut by 4 bases and J by 3 bases, with 13 bases left in between. Germline-derived CDR1 and CDR2 are DFQATT and SNEGSKA (reference sequence).

There are a few counts of this clonotype. The rearrangement links TRBV5-1 to TRBJ2-7; the D gene is possibly TRBD2 (5 bases). This CDR3 comprises 13 residues. CDR1 and CDR2 (germline): SGHRS, YFSETQ. Trimming removed 4 bases from V and 5 bases from J, with 13 bases in between. The DNA for the CDR3 is TGCGCCAGCAGCCAGAGGGTAGTTGACGAGCAGTACTTC. This sequence encodes CASSQRVVDEQYF. The variable domain in full, completed from reference TRBV5-1 and TRBJ2-7, reads KAGVTQTPRYLIKTRGQQVTLSCSPISGHRSVSWYQQTPGQGLQFLFEYFSETQRNKGNFPGRFSGRQFSNSRSEMNVSTLELGDSALYLCASSQRVVDEQYFGPGTRLTVT.

This clonotype has a single count. The chain links TRBV12-3 or TRBV12-4 to TRBJ1-4, with TRBD1 matching 8 bases. The CDR3 is 15 amino acids. V gave up 3 bases and J gave up 7 bases; unmatched junction bases: 7. CDR3 bases: TGTGCCAGCAGTTTGGGAGGGACAGGAGTTGAAAAACTGTTTTTT. Its translation is CASSLGGTGVEKLFF.

This chain joins TRBV2 and TRBJ2-1; TRBD1 matches 10 bases. The CDR3 runs 17 residues. V lost 8 bases and J lost 7; bases outside the gene matches: 17. Germline V gene sequence: CDR1 SNHLY, CDR2 FYNNEI. The CDR3 protein is CASPTVGGTGEGNEQFF. Here the CDR3 DNA reads TGTGCCAGCCCTACTGTCGGCGGGACAGGGGAAGGGAATGAGCAGTTCTTC.

The rearrangement uses TRBV4-3 and TRBJ2-4; 7 positions match TRBD1. After removal of 0 bases from V and 0 bases from J, the junction contained 11 bases not matched to a gene. The CDR3 runs 19 residues. Germline assignment: CDR1 LGHNA and CDR2 YSLEER. The CDR3 region is CASSQESHVGQLAKNIQYF. CDR3 DNA sequence: TGCGCCAGCAGCCAAGAATCCCACGTGGGACAGCTAGCCAAAAACATTCAGTACTTC.

V usage is TRBV20-1 and J usage is TRBJ2-1; 8 bases match TRBD2. The CDR3 runs to 15 residues. CDR1 and CDR2 from the germline V gene are DFQATT and SNEGSKA (reference sequence). J was trimmed by 4 bases and V by 1 base; bases with no gene match: 6. Here the CDR3 reads CSARGGTRNYNEQFF. Written as DNA, the CDR3 is TGCAGTGCTAGAGGGGGGACTAGGAATTACAATGAGCAGTTCTTC.

This clonotype was found a few times. The chain employs TRBV7-3 and TRBJ1-1; D gene unclear. V shed 5 bases and J shed 6 bases, with 13 bases lying between them. Looked up from germline, CDR1 is SGHTA and CDR2 is FQGTGA. CDR3 length: 13 residues. Here the CDR3 reads CASSVNFRAEAFF. The CDR3 bases are TGTGCCAGCAGCGTCAATTTTCGCGCTGAAGCTTTCTTT. Using reference TRBV7-3 and TRBJ1-1 for the parts outside the CDR3, the full variable domain is GAGVSQTPSNKVTEKGKYVELRCDPISGHTALYWYRQSLGQGPEFLIYFQGTGAADDSGLPNDRFFAVRPEGSVSTLKIQRTERGDSAVYLCASSVNFRAEAFFGQGTRLTVV.

The genes are TRBV25-1 and TRBJ2-3; TRBD2 agrees at 11 bases. Germline CDR1 MGHDK, CDR2 SYGVNS. The CDR3 sequence is 14 residues long. V dropped 4 bases and J dropped 13; count of bases not matched to a gene: 10. The CDR3 region is CASSAGTSGRTEYF. CDR3 coding DNA: TGTGCCAGCAGTGCCGGTACTAGCGGGAGAACGGAGTATTTT.

This chain links TRBV12-3 or TRBV12-4 with TRBJ1-5; tentative D call: TRBD1 (6 bases). V lost 6 bases to trimming and J lost 1 base, with 10 bases between them. The CDR3 extends over 14 amino acids. CDR3 in DNA: TGTGCCAGCAGCCATACAGGGAGCAATCAGCCCCAGCATTTT. It yields the protein CASSHTGSNQPQHF.